The 30 T cell receptor beta chains given below trace back to one sample, sequenced in a study of cytomegalovirus exposure and HLA in healthy donors (dated by TCRdb to 2016 to 2017). Preparation of the library involved the immunoSEQ multiplex PCR assay. For the multiplex PCR, a mixture combining 60 forward primers for TCR Vbeta segments and 13 reverse primers for TCR Jbeta segments was used. TCRdb obtained this table from immuneACCESS and retained in-frame rearrangements with V and J assigned. These tables miss some clones; where compared with another copy, unresolved V genes account for less than half of the shortfall, and the remainder is unexplained. The sample yields about 160,000 clones; around 84% were counted once. Clones ranked in the top ten supply roughly 2.1% of the sample. Sequencing was done on a sample of PBMCs. The receptor set was obtained from a man aged 18 to 35 in good health and CMV-seronegative.

The CDR3 nucleotides read TGTGCCAGCAGTCGAACAGGGGGTGAGAAGTACTTC. The encoded protein is CASSRTGGEKYF. V is TRBV27 and J is TRBJ2-7, with 8 bases identical to TRBD1. Germline V gives CDR1 MNHEY, CDR2 SMNVEV (reference sequence). The trim removed 5 bases at V and 11 bases at J, leaving 8 bases unmatched. There are 12 residues in the CDR3.

The chain joins TRBV15 to TRBJ1-5; 8 positions match TRBD1. CDR1 and CDR2 from the germline V gene are LNHNV and YYDKDF (reference sequence). This CDR3 region has 13 residues. V shed 2 bases, J shed 6 bases, and the junction held 0 bases outside the gene matches. CDR3 residues: CATSRTGGQPQHF. CDR3 in DNA: TGTGCCACCAGCAGAACAGGGGGTCAGCCCCAGCATTTT.

CDR3 sequence reads: CAIAGRSTGELFF. The CDR3 DNA follows: TGTGCCATCGCGGGACGCTCCACCGGGGAGCTGTTTTTT. The J gene is TRBJ2-2, the V gene TRBV10-3, with a possible D match to TRBD2 (6 bases). Germline assignment: CDR1 ENHRY and CDR2 SYGVKD. The CDR3 is 13 residues long. Trimming removed 8 bases from V and 4 bases from J, with 11 bases in between.

This clone has a handful of counts. J is TRBJ1-1 and V is TRBV5-4; D possibly corresponds to TRBD1 (5 bases). Per germline, CDR1 SGHNT and CDR2 YYREEE (reference sequence). Trimming stripped 0 bases from V and 4 bases from J, with 7 bases between. This CDR3 has 13 residues. CDR3 residues: CASSLDQGTEAFF. The CDR3 DNA reads TGTGCCAGCAGCTTGGATCAGGGCACTGAAGCTTTCTTT.

Remarks on this clone: This same CDR3 is encoded by further DNA sequences in the sample. The J gene is TRBJ1-6, the V gene TRBV2; D might be TRBD1 (6 bases). Germline lookup yields CDR1 SNHLY and CDR2 FYNNEI. V lost 4 bases to trimming and J lost 5 bases, with 12 bases between them. The CDR3 extends over 15 amino acids. CDR3 DNA sequence: TGTGCCAGCAGTGCGGCTGGGGACAATAATTCACCCCTCCACTTT. Its protein is CASSAAGDNNSPLHF. Using reference TRBV2 and TRBJ1-6 for the parts outside the CDR3, the full variable domain is EPEVTQTPSHQVTQMGQEVILRCVPISNHLYFYWYRQILGQKVEFLVSFYNNEISEKSEIFDDQFSVERPDGSNFTLKIRSTKLEDSAMYFCASSAAGDNNSPLHFGNGTRLTVT.

This chain joins TRBV28 and TRBJ2-7, with a weak D call TRBD2 (5 bases). Germline V gene lookup returns CDR1 MDHEN and CDR2 SYDVKM. Trimming removed 6 bases from V and 6 bases from J, with 6 bases in between. This CDR3 region has 10 residues. Here the CDR3 DNA reads TGTGCCAGCAGGGAGGCCGAGCAGTACTTC. This codes for CASREAEQYF.

This clone was seen only a few times. The rearrangement joins TRBV20-1 to TRBJ2-7, with D unclear. The germline gives CDR1 DFQATT, CDR2 SNEGSKA (reference sequence). This CDR3 has 11 amino acids. V was pared by 3 bases and J by 5 bases, with 8 bases between. The CDR3 nucleotides are TGCAGTGCTAGTCTCCCTGACGAGCAGTACTTC. Amino acids: CSASLPDEQYF.

This clone came up once. This chain joins TRBV9 and TRBJ2-7; 10 bases are a match to TRBD2. This CDR3 has 17 residues. CDR1 SGDLS and CDR2 YYNGEE come from the germline V gene. Trimming cost V 4 bases and J 2 bases; bases outside gene matches: 12. The CDR3 nucleotides read TGTGCCAGCAGCACTGGAGCGGGAGGGCCTCTCGCCTACGAGCAGTACTTC. Protein: CASSTGAGGPLAYEQYF.

The genes are TRBV28 and TRBJ2-7; 10 bases fit TRBD2. This CDR3 has 17 amino acids. J gave up 2 bases and V 7 bases, and 14 bases lay outside the gene matches. Germline CDR1 MDHEN, CDR2 SYDVKM. CDR3 sequence: CASTAGTSGVIPYEQYF. The CDR3 bases are TGTGCCAGCACCGCCGGAACTAGCGGGGTTATCCCCTACGAGCAGTACTTC.

The chain couples TRBV6-1 to TRBJ2-7; possible D gene TRBD2, 5 bases. The germline gives CDR1 MNHNS, CDR2 SASEGT. There are 15 residues in the CDR3. V was clipped by 0 bases and J by 2 bases, with 11 bases between them. CDR3 coding DNA: TGTGCCAGCAGTGAAGCGAGCGGAGGAACCTACGAGCAGTACTTC. Translating it yields CASSEASGGTYEQYF.

The chain is built from TRBV10-3 and TRBJ1-1, with D unclear. CDR3 length equals 14 residues. Germline CDR1 is ENHRY and CDR2 is SYGVKD. V was pared by 6 bases and J by 1 base, with 12 bases between. The CDR3 DNA is TGTGCCATCAGGCCACAGAGACAGAACACTGAAGCTTTCTTT. Amino acids: CAIRPQRQNTEAFF.

The V and J genes are TRBV2 and TRBJ1-2; D unclear. Germline CDR1 is SNHLY and CDR2 is FYNNEI. V lost 6 bases and J 2 bases, leaving 7 bases between the germline ends. The CDR3 has 12 residues. CDR3 region: CASRRENYGYTF. CDR3 DNA: TGTGCCAGCAGGAGGGAGAACTATGGCTACACCTTC.

This chain joins TRBV27 and TRBJ2-1; 8 nucleotides align to TRBD2. Germline lookup yields CDR1 MNHEY and CDR2 SMNVEV (reference sequence). The CDR3 sequence is 16 residues long. The V segment lost 7 bases and the J segment 0 bases; nucleotides outside the gene matches: 8. CDR3 region: CASTPIGTSSYNEQFF. CDR3 DNA: TGTGCCAGCACCCCAATCGGGACTAGCTCCTACAATGAGCAGTTCTTC.

This clone was observed once. The CDR3 here is CASSQDISYEQYF. In DNA form, the CDR3 reads TGTGCCAGCAGCCAAGACATCTCCTACGAGCAGTACTTC. The J gene is TRBJ2-7, the V gene TRBV16; no clear D. V was cut by 2 bases and J by 0 bases, with 5 bases left in between. Germline CDR1 and CDR2: KGHSY and FQNENV. The CDR3 covers 13 residues. Full variable domain (outside the CDR3, taken from reference TRBV16 and TRBJ2-7): GEEVAQTPKHLVRGEGQKAKLYCAPIKGHSYVFWYQQVLKNEFKFLISFQNENVFDETGMPKERFSAKCLPNSPCSLEIQATKLEDSAVYFCASSQDISYEQYFGPGTRLTVT.

This chain connects TRBV9 to TRBJ1-2; tentative D call: TRBD1 (6 bases). Germline CDR1 reads SGDLS; CDR2 reads YYNGEE. The length of the CDR3 is 13 residues. V lost 0 bases and J lost 3, with 6 bases in between. The CDR3 region has the DNA TGTGCCAGCAGCGTAGGGACAGACTATGGCTACACCTTC. Encoded protein: CASSVGTDYGYTF.

V gene TRBV7-9 combines with J gene TRBJ2-2; D gene ambiguous. The V gene's germline CDR1 is SEHNR and CDR2 FQNEAQ (reference sequence). The CDR3 runs to 13 residues. Between the trimmed V and J ends, which lost 2 bases and 6 bases, there was a span of 7 bases. This CDR3 reads CASSLPGSGELFF. CDR3 sequence (DNA): TGTGCCAGCAGCTTACCCGGGTCCGGGGAGCTGTTTTTT.

V and J are TRBV10-3 and TRBJ2-7, with 14 nucleotides matching TRBD2. This CDR3 is 16 amino acids long. The trim removed 3 bases at V and 5 bases at J, leaving 6 bases unmatched. The germline V gene encodes CDR1 ENHRY and CDR2 SYGVKD. The CDR3 protein is CAISDRLGLAGDEQYF. CDR3 coding DNA: TGTGCCATCAGTGACCGCTTGGGACTAGCGGGAGACGAGCAGTACTTC.

V gene TRBV5-6 combines with J gene TRBJ1-5; TRBD1 matches at 10 bases. The germline V gene has CDR1 SGHDT and CDR2 YYEEEE. The CDR3 has 14 residues. Trimming removed 4 bases from V and 7 bases from J; junction bases left unmatched: 5. The CDR3 DNA sequence: TGTGCCAGCAGCCCGACAGGGGGCGGACAGCCCCAGCATTTT. Protein product: CASSPTGGGQPQHF.

This clone was observed once. This chain connects TRBV27 to TRBJ2-7; maybe TRBD1 (5 bases). Germline CDR1 reads MNHEY; CDR2 reads SMNVEV (reference sequence). Deletions cut 4 bases from V and 1 base from J, with 11 bases between. CDR3 length equals 14 residues. This chain's CDR3 is CASSYGARSYEQYF. In nucleotides, the CDR3 is TGTGCCAGCAGTTATGGGGCAAGGTCCTACGAGCAGTACTTC.

This rearrangement joins TRBV15 to TRBJ1-5; D is possibly TRBD1 (6 bases). The germline CDR1 and CDR2 sequences are LNHNV and YYDKDF (reference sequence). The length of the CDR3 is 14 residues. With 6 bases removed from V and 1 base from J, the gap between germline ends came to 10 bases. CDR3 nucleotide sequence: TGTGCCACCAGATTCGGGACAAGCAATCAGCCCCAGCATTTT. It encodes CATRFGTSNQPQHF.

The chain has TRBV15 and TRBJ2-2; TRBD2 aligns across 8 bases. Germline CDR1 LNHNV, CDR2 YYDKDF (reference sequence). The V and J ends lost 8 bases and 0 bases, in that order; junction bases with no gene match: 5. The length of the CDR3 is 15 residues. The CDR3 protein is CATHASGPNTGELFF. CDR3 sequence (DNA): TGTGCCACCCACGCTAGCGGGCCGAACACCGGGGAGCTGTTTTTT.

The rearrangement links TRBV6-1 to TRBJ1-3, with D maybe TRBD1 (6 bases). Trimming removed 1 base at V and 4 bases at J, with 11 bases between. The CDR3 is made up of 15 amino acids. CDR1 is MNHNS, CDR2 SASEGT, per germline. CDR3 sequence (DNA): TGTGCCAGCAGTGAAGGGCAGGGGTGGGGAAACACCATATATTTT. Amino acids: CASSEGQGWGNTIYF.

The chain joins TRBV7-6 to TRBJ2-7, with 7 nucleotides matching TRBD2. The CDR3 loop spans 14 amino acids. The V gene's germline CDR1 is SGHVS and CDR2 FNYEAQ. The V and J ends lost 5 bases and 5 bases, in that order; junction bases with no gene match: 9. CDR3 protein: CASSPLAGVDEQYF. CDR3 DNA sequence: TGTGCCAGCAGCCCACTGGCGGGGGTTGACGAGCAGTACTTC. The full variable domain, its missing parts supplied by reference TRBV7-6 and TRBJ2-7, is GAGVSQSPRYKVTKRGQDVALRCDPISGHVSLYWYRQALGQGPEFLTYFNYEAQQDKSGLPNDRFSAERPEGSISTLTIQRTEQRDSAMYRCASSPLAGVDEQYFGPGTRLTVT.

The chain carries TRBV6-5 and TRBJ2-5; 12 bases line up with TRBD2. Germline V CDR1 and CDR2: MNHEY, SVGAGI. The V segment lost 8 bases and the J segment 7 bases; nucleotides outside the gene matches: 8. The CDR3 extends over 14 amino acids. Written as DNA, the CDR3 is TGTGCCAGCGGGACTAGCGGGCGCCGGGGGACCCAGTACTTC. It yields the protein CASGTSGRRGTQYF.

The CDR3 loop reads CASSPTSGSGNEQFF. For the CDR3, the DNA is TGTGCCAGCAGTCCAACTAGCGGGAGCGGGAATGAGCAGTTCTTC. This chain uses TRBV6-1 with TRBJ2-1, with 11 bases matching TRBD2. V shed 5 bases and J 7 bases; nucleotides not matched to a gene: 7. The CDR3 length is 15 residues. CDR1 is MNHNS and CDR2 is SASEGT in the germline V gene.

This chain uses TRBV2 with TRBJ1-6; unclear D gene. V lost 3 bases, J lost 0 bases, and 15 bases lay in between. The CDR3 covers 18 residues. Per the germline V gene, CDR1 is SNHLY and CDR2 is FYNNEI. The DNA of the CDR3 is TGTGCCAGCAGTGACCGCGGGAGAAGTAGCTCCTATAATTCACCCCTCCACTTT. It translates to CASSDRGRSSSYNSPLHF.

This rearrangement joins TRBV2 to TRBJ2-2, with TRBD1 as a possible D gene (6 bases). This CDR3 is built from 16 residues. The V and J ends lost 6 bases and 6 bases respectively, with 20 bases between them. Germline V gene lookup returns CDR1 SNHLY and CDR2 FYNNEI. Here the CDR3 DNA reads TGTGCCAGCAGATCGATTGAGACAGGTCTCCCCGGGGAGCTGTTTTTT. Protein sequence: CASRSIETGLPGELFF.

J is TRBJ2-7 and V is TRBV7-2, with a tentative D call TRBD2 (6 bases). Germline CDR1 and CDR2: SGHTA and FQGNSA. The CDR3 loop spans 15 amino acids. With 3 bases removed from V and 4 bases from J, the gap between germline ends came to 16 bases. The CDR3 DNA is TGTGCCAGCAGCTTTTCCACGGGAGACGTGTACGAGCAGTACTTC. Amino acid sequence: CASSFSTGDVYEQYF.

This chain joins TRBV5-1 and TRBJ2-7, with TRBD1 identical over 8 bases. The CDR3 covers 13 residues. The ends lost 4 bases at V and 3 bases at J; junction bases unmatched: 3. Germline V lookup: CDR1 SGHRS, CDR2 YFSETQ. CDR3 DNA: TGCGCCAGCAGCGTGGACAGGGTCTACGAGCAGTACTTC. Translation gives CASSVDRVYEQYF.

The V call is TRBV7-8, the J call TRBJ1-4; tentatively, D is TRBD1 (6 bases). Germline values: CDR1 SGHVS, CDR2 FQNEAQ. Trimming left V 5 bases short and J 13 bases short, with 20 bases between. The CDR3 runs to 14 residues. The CDR3 region is CASSPRGQGGGLFF. In nucleotides, the CDR3 is TGTGCCAGCAGCCCCAGGGGTCAGGGTGGGGGACTGTTTTTT.